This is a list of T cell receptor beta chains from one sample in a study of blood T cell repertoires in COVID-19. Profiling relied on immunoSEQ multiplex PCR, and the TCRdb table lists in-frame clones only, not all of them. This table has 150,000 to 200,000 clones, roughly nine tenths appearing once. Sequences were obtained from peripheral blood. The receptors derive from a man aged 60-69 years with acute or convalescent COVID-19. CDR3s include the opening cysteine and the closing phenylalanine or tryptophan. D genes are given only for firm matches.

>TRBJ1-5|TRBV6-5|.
CASRLQGFGQPQHF
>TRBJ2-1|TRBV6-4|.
CASSVQGSYNEQFF
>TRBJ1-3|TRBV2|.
CASSESFSGNTIYF
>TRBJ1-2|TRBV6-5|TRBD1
CASFFKQGGYTF
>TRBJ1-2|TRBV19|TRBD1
CASSIISGQGSGYTF
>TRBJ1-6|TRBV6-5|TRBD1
CASRREGAVSPLHF
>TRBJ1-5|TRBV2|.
CASSLLLQPNQPQHF
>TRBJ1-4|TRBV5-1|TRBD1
CASRTGVSGEKLFF
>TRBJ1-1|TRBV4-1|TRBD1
CASSPLMGTANTEAFF
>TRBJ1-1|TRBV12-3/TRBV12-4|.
CASSYGVRIPRAF
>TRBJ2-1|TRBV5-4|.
CASSGGVPSGYNEQFF
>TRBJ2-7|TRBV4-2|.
CASSQGLTDQITYEQYF
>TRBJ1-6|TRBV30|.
CASSGGRLVNSPLHF
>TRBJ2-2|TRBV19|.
CASSNSQVDTGELFF
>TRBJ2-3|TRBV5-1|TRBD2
CASSSSSGTSGGAADTQYF
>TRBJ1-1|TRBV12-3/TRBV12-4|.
CASSFGAGGMTFF
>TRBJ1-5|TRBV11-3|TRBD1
CASSLDREEWSNQPQHF
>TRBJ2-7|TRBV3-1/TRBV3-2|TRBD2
CASGAGTYEQYF
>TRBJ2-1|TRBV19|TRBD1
CASTLLGTGSYNEQFF